What follows describes a single TCR beta chain. What it binds is not known. Assay: immunoSEQ multiplex PCR; the TCRdb copy retains only in-frame clones and omits some. This table has about 140,000 clones, over 75% appearing once. These data come from a study of T cell responses to AZD1222 COVID-19 vaccine. Overall study results and limits: Repertoires were obtained only post-peak T cell response.

The CDR3 runs to 16 residues. Germline lookup yields CDR1 SGHNT and CDR2 YENEEA. V lost 1 base, J lost 2 bases, and 7 bases stayed unmatched. The chain carries TRBV11-3 and TRBJ2-5; 7 nucleotides match TRBD1. The TCR was taken from an adult in good health. The starting material was peripheral blood, obtained on day 0 of AZD1222 vaccination. The CDR3 protein is CASSLGAGGNQETQYF. For the CDR3, the DNA is TGTGCCAGCAGCTTAGGGGCAGGGGGAAATCAAGAGACCCAGTACTTC. The full variable domain, in which reference TRBV11-3 and TRBJ2-5 provide the parts outside the CDR3, is EAGVVQSPRYKIIEKKQPVAFWCNPISGHNTLYWYLQNLGQGPELLIRYENEEAVDDSQLPKDRFSAERLKGVDSTLKIQPAELGDSAVYLCASSLGAGGNQETQYFGPGTRLLVL.